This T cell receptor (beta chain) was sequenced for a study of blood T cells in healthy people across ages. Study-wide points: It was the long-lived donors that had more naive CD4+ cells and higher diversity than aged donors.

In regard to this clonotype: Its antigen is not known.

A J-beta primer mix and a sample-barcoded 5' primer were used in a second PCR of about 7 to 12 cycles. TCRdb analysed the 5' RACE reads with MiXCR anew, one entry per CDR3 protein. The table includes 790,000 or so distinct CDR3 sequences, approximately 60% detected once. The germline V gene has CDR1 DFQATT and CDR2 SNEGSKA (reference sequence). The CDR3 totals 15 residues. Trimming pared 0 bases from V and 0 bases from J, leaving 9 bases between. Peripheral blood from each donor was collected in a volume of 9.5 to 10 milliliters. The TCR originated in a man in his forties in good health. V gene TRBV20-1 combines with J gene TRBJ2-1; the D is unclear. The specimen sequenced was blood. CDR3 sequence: CSARDPASSYNEQFF. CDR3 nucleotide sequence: TGCAGTGCTAGAGATCCCGCGAGCTCCTACAATGAGCAGTTCTTC.